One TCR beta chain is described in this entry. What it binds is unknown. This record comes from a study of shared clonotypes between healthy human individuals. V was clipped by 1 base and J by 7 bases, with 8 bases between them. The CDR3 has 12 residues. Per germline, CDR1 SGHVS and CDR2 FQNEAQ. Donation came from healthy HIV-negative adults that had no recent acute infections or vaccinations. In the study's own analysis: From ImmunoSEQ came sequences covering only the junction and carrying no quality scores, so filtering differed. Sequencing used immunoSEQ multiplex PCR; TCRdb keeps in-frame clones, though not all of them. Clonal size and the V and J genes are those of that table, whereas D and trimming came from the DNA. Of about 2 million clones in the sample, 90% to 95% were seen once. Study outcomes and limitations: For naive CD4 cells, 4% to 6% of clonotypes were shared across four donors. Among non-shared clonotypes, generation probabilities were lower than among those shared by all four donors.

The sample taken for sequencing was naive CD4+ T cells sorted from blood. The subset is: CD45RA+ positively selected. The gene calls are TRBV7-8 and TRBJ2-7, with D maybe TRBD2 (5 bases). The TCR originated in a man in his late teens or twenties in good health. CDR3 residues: CASSLGTGEQYF. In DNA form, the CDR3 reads TGTGCCAGCAGCTTAGGTACGGGAGAGCAGTACTTC.